This TCR beta chain was sequenced for a study of T cells after yellow fever vaccination. Study conclusions and caveats: Sorted repertoires could include abundant contaminating clonotypes from bulk cells.

The CDR3 sequence is 16 residues long. J lost 3 bases, V lost 4 bases, and 9 bases had no gene match. Germline CDR1 MNHEY, CDR2 SMNVEV (reference sequence). Comment on this clonotype: Antigen specificity is unknown.

TCRdb passed the 5' RACE reads through MiXCR, listing each CDR3 protein once. Of over 250,000 distinct CDR3 sequences in the sample, roughly 5.2% were seen once. The J gene is TRBJ1-5, the V gene TRBV27; 7 positions agree with TRBD1. The source is a man aged 18 to 35 who received the YFV17D yellow fever vaccine. The specimen was CD4+ T cells sorted from PBMCs, collected on the day of the yellow fever booster vaccination. The CDR3: CASSSTYRGFNQPQHF. CDR3 bases: TGTGCCAGCAGTTCCACCTACAGGGGTTTCAATCAGCCCCAGCATTTT.